These 5 T cell receptor beta chains came from one sample sequenced in a study of blood T cell repertoires in COVID-19. TCRdb keeps only in-frame clones here, not all; method: immunoSEQ multiplex PCR. The profile shows around 150,000 clones, approximately 78% of them singletons. The specimen sequenced was peripheral blood. The receptors were sampled from a man aged 55 to 69 who had recovered from COVID-19.

This clone was counted a few times. This rearrangement joins TRBV6-5 to TRBJ2-5; 9 bases agree with TRBD2. Unmatched junction bases numbered 4, after V lost 0 bases and J lost 5 bases. CDR3 size: 15 residues. Germline CDR1 and CDR2: MNHEY and SVGAGI. CDR3 protein: CASSYSSGSSETQYF. CDR3 in DNA: TGTGCCAGCAGTTACTCTAGCGGGAGTTCGGAGACCCAGTACTTC.

This rearrangement joins TRBV29-1 to TRBJ1-2; D is ambiguous. Germline V gene sequence: CDR1 SQVTM, CDR2 ANQGSEA. The CDR3 runs 14 residues. Trimming cost V 3 bases and J 7 bases, with 18 bases left between them. In nucleotides, the CDR3 is TGCAGCGTTGACGCCAACGGACTCCAACGTGGCTACACCTTC. As protein: CSVDANGLQRGYTF.

The chain combines TRBV20-1 with TRBJ1-3; D may be TRBD1 (5 bases). The CDR3 length is 12 residues. Germline V gene data show CDR1 as DFQATT and CDR2 as SNEGSKA (reference sequence). The V end was cut by 3 bases, the J end by 10 bases, with 13 bases between. The CDR3: CSASGGVETIYF. The DNA of the CDR3 is TGCAGTGCTAGTGGGGGGGTTGAGACCATATATTTT.

This chain uses TRBV30 with TRBJ2-7, with a weak D call TRBD2 (6 bases). The CDR3 runs to 15 residues. Germline CDR1 and CDR2: GTSNPN and SVGIG (reference sequence). Trimming took 3 bases from V and 4 from J, leaving 19 bases between them. This chain's CDR3 is CAWRLTGTGKYEQYF. In DNA form, the CDR3 reads TGTGCCTGGAGGCTAACCGGGACTGGGAAATACGAGCAGTACTTC. Full variable domain (remainder filled in from reference TRBV30 and TRBJ2-7): SQTIHQWPATLVQPVGSPLSLECTVEGTSNPNLYWYRQAAGRGLQLLFYSVGIGQISSEVPQNLSASRPQDRQFILSSKKLLLSDSGFYLCAWRLTGTGKYEQYFGPGTRLTVT.

V is TRBV3-1 (or the pseudogene TRBV3-2) and J is TRBJ2-2, with 10 nucleotides matching TRBD2. CDR3 length equals 17 residues. The V gene end was trimmed by 0 bases and the J gene end by 6 bases; junction bases not matched to a gene: 7. The germline V gene has CDR1 LGHDT and CDR2 YNNKEL (reference sequence). The CDR3 coding sequence is TGTGCCAGCAGCCAAGATAAACTAGCGGGGACCGCCGGGGAGCTGTTTTTT. Translating gives CASSQDKLAGTAGELFF.